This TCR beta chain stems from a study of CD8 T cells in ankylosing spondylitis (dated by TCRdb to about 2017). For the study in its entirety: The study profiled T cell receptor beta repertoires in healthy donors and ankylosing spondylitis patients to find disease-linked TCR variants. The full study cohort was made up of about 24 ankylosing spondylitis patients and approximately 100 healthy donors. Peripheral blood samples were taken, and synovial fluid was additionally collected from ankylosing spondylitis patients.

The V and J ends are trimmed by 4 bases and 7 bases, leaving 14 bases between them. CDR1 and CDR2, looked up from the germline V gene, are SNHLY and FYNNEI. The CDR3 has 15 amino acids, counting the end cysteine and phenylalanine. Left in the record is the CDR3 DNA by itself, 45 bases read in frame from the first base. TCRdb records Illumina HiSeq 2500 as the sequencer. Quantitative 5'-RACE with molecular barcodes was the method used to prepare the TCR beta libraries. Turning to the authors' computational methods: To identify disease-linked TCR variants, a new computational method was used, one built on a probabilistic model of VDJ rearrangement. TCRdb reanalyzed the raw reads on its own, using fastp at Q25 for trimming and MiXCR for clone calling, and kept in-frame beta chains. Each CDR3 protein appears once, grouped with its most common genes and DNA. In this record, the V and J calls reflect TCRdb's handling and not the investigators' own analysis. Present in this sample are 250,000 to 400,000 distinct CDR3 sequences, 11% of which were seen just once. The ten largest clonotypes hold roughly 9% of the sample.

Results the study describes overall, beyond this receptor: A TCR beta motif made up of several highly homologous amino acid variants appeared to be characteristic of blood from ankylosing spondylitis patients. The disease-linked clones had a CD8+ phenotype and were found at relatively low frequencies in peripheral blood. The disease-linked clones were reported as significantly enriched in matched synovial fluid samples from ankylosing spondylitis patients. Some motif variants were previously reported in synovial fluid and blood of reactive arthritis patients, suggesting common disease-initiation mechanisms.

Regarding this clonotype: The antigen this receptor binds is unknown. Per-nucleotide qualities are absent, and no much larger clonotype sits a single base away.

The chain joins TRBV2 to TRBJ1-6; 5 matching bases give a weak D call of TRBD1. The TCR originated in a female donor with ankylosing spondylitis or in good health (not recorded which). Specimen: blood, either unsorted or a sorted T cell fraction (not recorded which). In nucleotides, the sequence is TGTGCCAGCAGTGTAAAGGGACGGCAAAATTCACCCCTCCACTTT. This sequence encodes CASSVKGRQNSPLHF.